The 10 T cell receptor beta chains in this list originate from one sample, sequenced in a study of shared clonotypes between healthy human individuals. Naive-designated CD8 cells lacked CD45RO, were positively enriched for CCR7, and omitted terminally differentiated effector memory CD45RA+ cells. The repertoire was sequenced with immunoSEQ multiplex PCR; TCRdb's copy has only in-frame clones and lacks some. This sample has millions of clones, with more than 85% found just once. The source material was naive CD8+ T cells from PBMCs. The receptors come from a man younger than 30 in good health. Some clones in this sample may be carry-over from other donors' samples.

V usage is TRBV9 and J usage is TRBJ2-7; the match to TRBD2 covers 16 bases. V gave up 4 bases and J gave up 0 bases; unmatched junction bases: 4. Per germline, CDR1 SGDLS and CDR2 YYNGEE. CDR3 length: 17 residues. The CDR3 loop is CASSQGLAGGSSYEQYF. CDR3 coding DNA: TGTGCCAGCAGCCAGGGACTAGCGGGAGGGAGCTCCTACGAGCAGTACTTC.

The sample holds one count of this clone. This sequence joins TRBV9 and TRBJ2-7, with D perhaps matching TRBD2 (6 bases). This CDR3 has 14 amino acids. The germline V gene encodes CDR1 SGDLS and CDR2 YYNGEE. Trimming took off 3 bases at V and 3 bases at J, with 13 bases between the two ends. CDR3 loop: CASSAGLGVYEQYF. CDR3 nucleotide sequence: TGTGCCAGCAGCGCGGGACTTGGGGTCTACGAGCAGTACTTC. Drawing the rest from reference TRBV9 and TRBJ2-7, the complete variable domain is DSGVTQTPKHLITATGQRVTLRCSPRSGDLSVYWYQQSLDQGLQFLIQYYNGEERAKGNILERFSAQQFPDLHSELNLSSLELGDSALYFCASSAGLGVYEQYFGPGTRLTVT.

The rearrangement links TRBV10-2 to TRBJ2-7; 11 bases match TRBD1. V was clipped by 9 bases and J by 2 bases; unmatched bases: 9. The CDR3 is 15 residues long. The germline V gene has CDR1 WSHSY and CDR2 SAAADI. DNA of the CDR3: TGCGCCAGTCAGGCCCCGGGACAGGGGGCCTACGAGCAGTACTTC. Its translation: CASQAPGQGAYEQYF.

This clone was recorded a few times. The chain joins TRBV5-1 to TRBJ1-2, with 7 bases aligning to TRBD1. CDR3 length: 14 residues. The germline gives CDR1 SGHRS, CDR2 YFSETQ. The J segment lost 2 bases and the V segment lost 4 bases, leaving 5 bases of the junction unmatched. In nucleotides, the CDR3 is TGCGCCAGCAGCACACGGACAGGCAACTATGGCTACACCTTC. It specifies CASSTRTGNYGYTF.

V usage is TRBV4-3 and J usage is TRBJ1-1; the D is unclear. V was shortened by 4 bases and J by 3 bases, with 18 bases between the two germline ends. CDR1 is LGHNA and CDR2 is YSLEER in the germline V gene. CDR3 length equals 16 residues. CDR3 in DNA: TGCGCCAGCAGCCGCCAAAGCATCGGTAGGGACACTGAAGCTTTCTTT. Its protein product is CASSRQSIGRDTEAFF.

This chain links TRBV6-1 with TRBJ2-1; 9 nucleotides match TRBD2. Germline CDR1 MNHNS, CDR2 SASEGT. V gave up 6 bases and J gave up 8 bases; unmatched junction bases: 17. This CDR3 spans 17 amino acids. In DNA, the CDR3 is TGTGCCAGCAGCGAATACGAGTGGCGGGAGGGCGTCTATGAGCAGTTCTTC. Protein sequence: CASSEYEWREGVYEQFF.

The V and J genes are TRBV7-8 and TRBJ2-5; D remains unclear. The V end was cut by 0 bases, the J end by 2 bases, with 7 bases between. The CDR3 loop spans 14 amino acids. Germline loops: CDR1 SGHVS, CDR2 FQNEAQ. CDR3 in amino acids: CASSLAGVQETQYF. The CDR3 DNA reads TGTGCCAGCAGCTTAGCGGGCGTACAAGAGACCCAGTACTTC.

Points on this clone: Distinct nucleotide sequences in the sample also encode this CDR3. This sequence joins TRBV9 and TRBJ2-7; D is undetermined. This CDR3 spans 14 amino acids. Germline lookup yields CDR1 SGDLS and CDR2 YYNGEE. Trimming removed 0 bases at V and 0 bases at J, with 7 bases between. The CDR3 loop reads CASSVAPDSYEQYF. In nucleotides, the CDR3 is TGTGCCAGCAGCGTAGCTCCGGACTCCTACGAGCAGTACTTC.

The chain employs TRBV27 and TRBJ1-1, with D unresolved. Trimming removed 2 bases from V and 6 bases from J, with 22 bases in between. The CDR3 length is 17 residues. Per germline, CDR1 MNHEY and CDR2 SMNVEV (reference sequence). CDR3 coding DNA: TGTGCCAGCAGTTTAACCCGCACGGACGTTAAGTTCCCTGAAGCTTTCTTT. Protein sequence: CASSLTRTDVKFPEAFF.

The genes are TRBV25-1 and TRBJ2-5, with TRBD1 as a possible D gene (5 bases). Trimming cost V 5 bases and J 1 base, with 8 bases left between them. Germline V gene data show CDR1 as MGHDK and CDR2 as SYGVNS. This CDR3 comprises 13 residues. The CDR3 nucleotides read TGTGCCAGCAGTTTTGACAGCCAAGAGACCCAGTACTTC. Translating gives CASSFDSQETQYF.